Below are 29 T cell receptor beta chains sequenced from a single sample in a study of blood T cell repertoires in COVID-19. Profiled with immunoSEQ multiplex PCR; TCRdb holds only in-frame clones, not every one. In the table there are 150,000 to 200,000 clones, around 75% of which are singletons. Sequencing was done on a sample of peripheral blood. These receptors all stem from an elderly woman with acute or convalescent COVID-19.

A few counts support this clone. The chain has TRBV19 and TRBJ1-2; 8 bases align to TRBD1. The junction had 8 bases not matched to a gene; V was cut back by 1 base and J by 7 bases. The CDR3 has 15 amino acids. In germline, CDR1 is LNHDA, CDR2 SQIVND (reference sequence). CDR3 sequence (DNA): TGTGCCAGTAGTATAGTTCGGGGGACAGGCGGTGGCTACACCTTC. Protein: CASSIVRGTGGGYTF.

V gene TRBV2 combines with J gene TRBJ2-3, with a tentative D call TRBD2 (5 bases). The V end lost 7 bases, the J end lost 2 bases, and 10 bases lay between the germline ends. The CDR3 loop spans 13 amino acids. Germline-derived CDR1 and CDR2 are SNHLY and FYNNEI. This CDR3 reads CASTHGVTDTQYF. DNA of the CDR3: TGTGCCAGCACCCACGGGGTCACAGATACGCAGTATTTT.

This chain joins TRBV7-3 and TRBJ2-1, with D possibly matching TRBD2 (5 bases). Trimming took off 5 bases at V and 5 bases at J, with 10 bases between the two ends. The CDR3 runs to 13 residues. CDR1 SGHTA and CDR2 FQGTGA come from the germline V gene. The CDR3 coding sequence is TGTGCCAGCAGCCAACGGGGTAACAATGAGCAGTTCTTC. This translates into CASSQRGNNEQFF.

This sequence joins TRBV5-1 and TRBJ2-3; the D is unclear. The CDR3 contains 12 residues. V was shortened by 2 bases and J by 1 base, with 2 bases between the two germline ends. CDR1 and CDR2 (germline): SGHRS, YFSETQ. CDR3 region: CASSFGTDTQYF. CDR3 coding DNA: TGCGCCAGCAGCTTCGGCACAGATACGCAGTATTTT.

The CDR3 nucleotides read TGTGCCAGCAGCTCCCGATGGGCGGGGAGCTATGGCTACACCTTC. Translating gives CASSSRWAGSYGYTF. V and J are TRBV7-8 and TRBJ1-2, with unresolved D. Trimming stripped 4 bases from V and 4 bases from J, with 16 bases between. CDR3 length equals 15 residues. Germline CDR1 and CDR2: SGHVS and FQNEAQ.

The rearrangement joins TRBV28 to TRBJ1-1; D gene ambiguous. The CDR3 loop spans 12 amino acids. V gave up 5 bases and J gave up 5 bases, with 9 bases separating them. The germline gives CDR1 MDHEN, CDR2 SYDVKM. DNA of the CDR3: TGTGCCAGCAGTGCGGGGTTTACTGAAGCTTTCTTT. Its protein is CASSAGFTEAFF.

The chain employs TRBV28 and TRBJ1-3; D gene uncertain. Trimming pared 2 bases from V and 0 bases from J, leaving 2 bases between. The CDR3 loop spans 13 amino acids. The germline gives CDR1 MDHEN, CDR2 SYDVKM. CDR3 region: CASSLRSGNTIYF. The CDR3 nucleotides read TGTGCCAGCAGTTTACGCTCTGGAAACACCATATATTTT.

V gene TRBV6-6 combines with J gene TRBJ1-6; D possibly corresponds to TRBD1 (5 bases). Germline lookup yields CDR1 MNHNY and CDR2 SVGAGI (reference sequence). This CDR3 region has 16 residues. V was clipped by 5 bases and J by 8 bases, with 19 bases between them. The CDR3 DNA sequence: TGTGCCAGCAGTGCCTCGGGGGTGGCGGGGTATTCACCCCTCCACTTT. Amino acids: CASSASGVAGYSPLHF.

The gene calls are TRBV30 and TRBJ1-1, with TRBD1 matching over 7 bases. The junction had 4 bases not matched to a gene; V was cut back by 5 bases and J by 4 bases. This CDR3 has 12 residues. Germline values: CDR1 GTSNPN, CDR2 SVGIG (reference sequence). The CDR3 DNA is TGTGCCTGGGACAGGGAGGGCACTGAAGCTTTCTTT. Translating gives CAWDREGTEAFF.

V is TRBV3-1 (or the pseudogene TRBV3-2) and J is TRBJ2-5; 8 bases agree with TRBD2. The CDR3 is 15 amino acids. V shed 5 bases and J 4 bases; nucleotides not matched to a gene: 9. The germline gives CDR1 LGHDT, CDR2 YNNKEL (reference sequence). CDR3 amino acids: CASSLGLGKGETQYF. The CDR3 coding sequence is TGTGCCAGCAGCTTGGGACTAGGCAAGGGAGAGACCCAGTACTTC.

The J gene is TRBJ2-3, the V gene TRBV5-6; 8 bases are a match to TRBD1. The CDR3 loop spans 14 amino acids. Germline V gene data show CDR1 as SGHDT and CDR2 as YYEEEE. V lost 0 bases and J lost 14; bases outside the gene matches: 11. The CDR3 DNA is TGTGCCAGCAGCTTGGGACAGGGGTACGCAGGGTTGTATTTT. As protein: CASSLGQGYAGLYF. Drawing the rest from reference TRBV5-6 and TRBJ2-3, the complete variable domain is DAGVTQSPTHLIKTRGQQVTLRCSPKSGHDTVSWYQQALGQGPQFIFQYYEEEERQRGNFPDRFSGHQFPNYSSELNVNALLLGDSALYLCASSLGQGYAGLYFGPGTRLTVL.

V is TRBV27 and J is TRBJ1-2, with a weak D call TRBD1 (5 bases). With 3 bases removed from V and 1 base from J, the gap between germline ends came to 6 bases. Germline V gene data show CDR1 as MNHEY and CDR2 as SMNVEV (reference sequence). CDR3 length equals 13 residues. The CDR3 is CASSLQGNYGYTF. CDR3 sequence (DNA): TGTGCCAGCAGTTTGCAGGGTAACTATGGCTACACCTTC.

The chain has TRBV6-5 and TRBJ1-5; D remains ambiguous. The CDR3 is made up of 13 amino acids. The V gene's germline CDR1 is MNHEY and CDR2 SVGAGI. With 5 bases removed from V and 6 bases from J, the gap between germline ends came to 11 bases. The CDR3 region is CASSRPGGQPQHF. The CDR3 coding sequence is TGTGCCAGCAGTCGACCGGGAGGTCAGCCCCAGCATTTT.

The V and J genes are TRBV25-1 and TRBJ2-7, with D perhaps TRBD1 (6 bases). With 6 bases removed from V and 3 bases from J, the gap between germline ends came to 15 bases. From germline, CDR1 is MGHDK and CDR2 SYGVNS. The CDR3 spans 14 residues. The CDR3 protein is CASRGTGHYYEQYF. Here the CDR3 DNA reads TGTGCCAGCAGGGGGACGGGACACTACTACGAGCAGTACTTC.

V usage is TRBV5-1 and J usage is TRBJ2-2; TRBD2 is a possible D gene (6 bases). Germline CDR1 reads SGHRS; CDR2 reads YFSETQ. This CDR3 spans 16 amino acids. Trimming removed 4 bases at V and 1 base at J, with 14 bases between. CDR3 protein: CASSLGQAGNTGELFF. The CDR3 coding sequence is TGCGCCAGCAGCCTGGGGCAAGCGGGGAACACCGGGGAGCTGTTTTTT.

V and J are TRBV5-1 and TRBJ2-2; 9 bases map to TRBD2. V was pared by 4 bases and J by 0 bases, with 10 bases of the junction left unmatched. The length of the CDR3 is 18 residues. CDR1 is SGHRS, CDR2 YFSETQ, per germline. CDR3 DNA sequence: TGCGCCAGCAGCCCCCGACTAGCGGCCCTCGCGAACACCGGGGAGCTGTTTTTT. Translated: CASSPRLAALANTGELFF.

The rearrangement joins TRBV19 to TRBJ1-6; the D gene is possibly TRBD1 (6 bases). The CDR3 is 14 residues long. CDR1 is LNHDA and CDR2 is SQIVND in the germline V gene (reference sequence). The ends were cut back, 6 bases at V and 4 bases at J, with 10 bases in the middle. CDR3 bases: TGTGCCAGTAGCGAACAGGGATATAATTCACCCCTCCACTTT. This gives the protein CASSEQGYNSPLHF.

This clone was seen only a few times. The junction and the germline gene differ at one end; a read error may be behind it. CDR3 nucleotide sequence: TGTGCTAGCAGGGCGGGGACAGGGCAAACCGGGGAGCTGTTTTTT. Translated: CASRAGTGQTGELFF. V and J are TRBV7-7 and TRBJ2-2; 9 bases are a match to TRBD1. The CDR3 loop spans 15 amino acids. Looked up from germline, CDR1 is SSHAT and CDR2 is FNYEAQ (reference sequence).

CDR3 residues: CASSYGTRTDTQYF. The CDR3, as DNA: TGTGCCAGCAGCTATGGGACACGCACAGATACGCAGTATTTT. The chain is built from TRBV5-4 and TRBJ2-3; maybe TRBD1 (6 bases). The germline V gene has CDR1 SGHNT and CDR2 YYREEE (reference sequence). Trimming took off 3 bases at V and 1 base at J, with 9 bases between the two ends. The CDR3 runs 14 residues.

The chain is built from TRBV7-9 and TRBJ2-1; 9 bases are shared with TRBD2. The CDR3 consists of 16 residues. V gave up 2 bases and J gave up 6 bases; unmatched junction bases: 8. The germline V gene encodes CDR1 SEHNR and CDR2 FQNEAQ (reference sequence). The CDR3 here is CASSLMGLAGRNEQFF. The CDR3 coding sequence is TGTGCCAGCAGCTTAATGGGTCTAGCGGGACGCAATGAGCAGTTCTTC.

The rearrangement uses TRBV11-2 and TRBJ2-5; tentatively, D is TRBD1 (6 bases). The germline V gene encodes CDR1 SGHAT and CDR2 FQNNGV. The CDR3 runs to 11 residues. V dropped 5 bases and J dropped 13 bases, with 14 bases sitting between them. CDR3 in DNA: TGTGCCAGCAGCACCGGACAGCGTCCGTACTTC. Encoded protein: CASSTGQRPYF. Based on the CDR3 plus reference TRBV11-2 and TRBJ2-5, the full variable domain is EAGVAQSPRYKIIEKRQSVAFWCNPISGHATLYWYQQILGQGPKLLIQFQNNGVVDDSQLPKDRFSAERLKGVDSTLKIQPAKLEDSAVYLCASSTGQRPYFGPGTRLLVL.

This sequence joins TRBV27 and TRBJ2-4; 7 bases align to TRBD2. CDR3 length: 16 amino acids. Germline V gene lookup returns CDR1 MNHEY and CDR2 SMNVEV (reference sequence). Trimming cost V 7 bases and J 1 base; bases outside gene matches: 10. CDR3 coding DNA: TGTGCCAGCACTACTAGCGAGGGCCACGCCAAAAACATTCAGTACTTC. Protein: CASTTSEGHAKNIQYF.

CDR3 coding DNA: TGTGCCAGCAGTTTATCCAGGGGTGGGACAGGGGTCGATCAGCCCCAGCATTTT. This codes for CASSLSRGGTGVDQPQHF. The chain carries TRBV28 and TRBJ1-5, with 10 positions matching TRBD1. The germline V gene has CDR1 MDHEN and CDR2 SYDVKM. The CDR3 is 18 amino acids. Trimming took 1 base from V and 5 from J; bases not matched to a gene: 11.

This clone has just a few counts. V usage is TRBV28 and J usage is TRBJ1-6; possibly TRBD1 for D (5 bases). Germline V gene data show CDR1 as MDHEN and CDR2 as SYDVKM. This CDR3 spans 14 amino acids. V shed 6 bases and J shed 10 bases, with 16 bases lying between them. CDR3 in DNA: TGTGCCAGCAGCCCCAGTACAGGTCCCTCACCCCTCCACTTT. Its translation is CASSPSTGPSPLHF. The complete variable domain, with remaining parts taken from reference TRBV28 and TRBJ1-6, reads DVKVTQSSRYLVKRTGEKVFLECVQDMDHENMFWYRQDPGLGLRLIYFSYDVKMKEKGDIPEGYSVSREKKERFSLILESASTNQTSMYLCASSPSTGPSPLHFGNGTRLTVT.

The chain joins TRBV7-9 to TRBJ1-2; 8 bases line up with TRBD1. The V segment lost 3 bases and the J segment 0 bases; nucleotides outside the gene matches: 9. Germline V gives CDR1 SEHNR, CDR2 FQNEAQ (reference sequence). There are 17 residues in the CDR3. CDR3 amino acids: CASSLSGTGISNYGYTF. The CDR3 DNA follows: TGTGCCAGCAGCTTGAGCGGGACAGGAATTTCTAACTATGGCTACACCTTC. Looking up the rest from reference TRBV7-9 and TRBJ1-2 gives the full variable domain: DTGVSQNPRHKITKRGQNVTFRCDPISEHNRLYWYRQTLGQGPEFLTYFQNEAQLEKSRLLSDRFSAERPKGSFSTLEIQRTEQGDSAMYLCASSLSGTGISNYGYTFGSGTRLTVV.

This chain joins TRBV2 and TRBJ2-1, with 12 bases aligning to TRBD2. CDR1 and CDR2 from the germline V gene are SNHLY and FYNNEI. V lost 7 bases, J lost 10 bases, and 8 bases stayed unmatched. The CDR3 is made up of 14 amino acids. The CDR3 sequence is CASNRLAGASEQFF. Written as DNA, the CDR3 is TGTGCCAGCAATCGACTAGCGGGGGCCAGCGAGCAGTTCTTC.

This chain connects TRBV6-2 or TRBV6-3 to TRBJ2-7; TRBD1 agrees at 8 bases. This CDR3 has 15 amino acids. Germline V gene data show CDR1 as MNHEY and CDR2 as SVGEGT. Trimming at V came to 4 bases and at J to 4 bases, leaving 9 bases not matched to a gene. For the CDR3, the DNA is TGTGCCAGCAGTTCCCTGGACAGGGCTAATTACGAGCAGTACTTC. Its protein is CASSSLDRANYEQYF.

The chain uses TRBV9 and TRBJ2-5, with 11 bases lining up with TRBD2. The CDR3 sequence is 15 residues long. The germline gives CDR1 SGDLS, CDR2 YYNGEE. Unmatched junction bases numbered 2, after V lost 0 bases and J lost 4 bases. CDR3 DNA: TGTGCCAGCAGCGTAGCTGGGACTAGCGGAGAGACCCAGTACTTC. Translating gives CASSVAGTSGETQYF.

The CDR3 DNA reads as TGTGCCAGCAGCTTAGGACAGGGGGGCGAGCAGTACTTC. As protein: CASSLGQGGEQYF. V usage is TRBV7-9 and J usage is TRBJ2-7; TRBD1 matches at 9 bases. The CDR3 totals 13 residues. Looked up from germline, CDR1 is SEHNR and CDR2 is FQNEAQ (reference sequence). Trimming took 1 base from V and 6 from J; bases not matched to a gene: 1. Together with reference TRBV7-9 and TRBJ2-7, the CDR3 gives the full variable domain: DTGVSQNPRHKITKRGQNVTFRCDPISEHNRLYWYRQTLGQGPEFLTYFQNEAQLEKSRLLSDRFSAERPKGSFSTLEIQRTEQGDSAMYLCASSLGQGGEQYFGPGTRLTVT.